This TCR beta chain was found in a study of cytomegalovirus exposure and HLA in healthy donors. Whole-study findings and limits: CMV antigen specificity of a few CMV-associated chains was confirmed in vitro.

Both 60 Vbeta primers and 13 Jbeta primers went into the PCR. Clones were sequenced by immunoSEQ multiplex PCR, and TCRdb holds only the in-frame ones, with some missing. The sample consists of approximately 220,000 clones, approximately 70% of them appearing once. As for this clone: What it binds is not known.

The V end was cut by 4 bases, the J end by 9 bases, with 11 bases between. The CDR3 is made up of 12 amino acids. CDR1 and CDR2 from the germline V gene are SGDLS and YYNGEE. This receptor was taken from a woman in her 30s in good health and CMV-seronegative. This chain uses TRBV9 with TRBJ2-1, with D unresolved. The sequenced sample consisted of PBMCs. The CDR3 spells CASSLPSFEQFF. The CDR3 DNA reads TGTGCCAGCAGCCTCCCGTCCTTTGAGCAGTTCTTC.